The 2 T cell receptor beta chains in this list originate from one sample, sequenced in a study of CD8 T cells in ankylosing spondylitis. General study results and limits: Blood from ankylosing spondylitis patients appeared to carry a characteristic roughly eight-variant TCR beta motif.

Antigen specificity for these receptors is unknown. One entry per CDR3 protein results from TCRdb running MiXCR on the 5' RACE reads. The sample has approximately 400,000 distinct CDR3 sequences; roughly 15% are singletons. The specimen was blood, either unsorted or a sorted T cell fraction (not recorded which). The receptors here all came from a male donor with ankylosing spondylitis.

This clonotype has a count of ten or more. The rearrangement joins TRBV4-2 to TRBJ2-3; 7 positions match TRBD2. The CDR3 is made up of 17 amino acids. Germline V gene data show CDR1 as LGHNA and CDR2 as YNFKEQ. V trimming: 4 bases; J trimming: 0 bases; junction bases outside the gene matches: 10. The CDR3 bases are TGTGCCAGCAGCCCCCGAAGCCAGGGAGGGAGCACAGATACGCAGTATTTT. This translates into CASSPRSQGGSTDTQYF.

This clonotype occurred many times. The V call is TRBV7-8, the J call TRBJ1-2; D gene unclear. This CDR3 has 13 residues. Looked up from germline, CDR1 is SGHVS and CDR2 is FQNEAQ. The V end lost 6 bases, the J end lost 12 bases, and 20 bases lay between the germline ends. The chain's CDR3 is CASSPGEKEVHTF. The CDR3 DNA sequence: TGTGCCAGCAGTCCGGGAGAGAAAGAGGTACACACCTTC.